These 10 T cell receptor beta chains share one sample of origin, sequenced in a study of blood T cell repertoires in COVID-19. Profiling relied on immunoSEQ multiplex PCR, and the TCRdb table lists in-frame clones only, not all of them. Among fewer than 200,000 clones listed, approximately 84% were seen once. The sequencing sample was made of peripheral blood. The receptors here all came from a man aged 40-55 years who had recovered from COVID-19.

The chain recombines TRBV5-4 with TRBJ2-3; D is perhaps TRBD2 (6 bases). CDR1 is SGHNT, CDR2 YYREEE, per germline (reference sequence). Deletions cut 6 bases from V and 0 bases from J, with 14 bases between. CDR3 length: 15 residues. The CDR3 region is CASTLGGSSTDTQYF. Written as DNA, the CDR3 is TGTGCCAGCACCCTCGGGGGTTCTAGCACAGATACGCAGTATTTT.

In nucleotides, the CDR3 is TGCGCCAGCAGCGACGGACTAGCGGGAGTCCATGAGCAGTTCTTC. Its protein is CASSDGLAGVHEQFF. The chain uses TRBV5-1 and TRBJ2-1, with TRBD2 matching over 13 bases. Germline-derived CDR1 and CDR2 are SGHRS and YFSETQ. The CDR3 is 15 amino acids. The V segment lost 4 bases and the J segment 8 bases; nucleotides outside the gene matches: 6.

The chain recombines TRBV28 with TRBJ1-6; no clear D. The CDR3 contains 15 residues. The V and J ends lost 3 bases and 0 bases respectively, with 6 bases between them. CDR1 and CDR2 from the germline V gene are MDHEN and SYDVKM. CDR3 in amino acids: CASSFAGSYNSPLHF. CDR3 DNA: TGTGCCAGCAGTTTTGCGGGCTCCTATAATTCACCCCTCCACTTT.

J is TRBJ2-1 and V is TRBV2; 8 bases agree with TRBD2. Losses at the gene ends were 8 bases for V and 4 bases for J; bases not matched to a gene: 7. This CDR3 is built from 14 residues. Germline V lookup: CDR1 SNHLY, CDR2 FYNNEI. The CDR3 loop reads CASEREREYNEQFF. CDR3 coding DNA: TGTGCCAGCGAGCGGGAGAGAGAGTACAATGAGCAGTTCTTC.

The chain uses TRBV7-9 and TRBJ2-5, with D uncertain. This CDR3 contains 13 residues. Germline CDR1 is SEHNR and CDR2 is FQNEAQ (reference sequence). V gave up 0 bases and J gave up 6 bases, with 8 bases separating them. The CDR3 DNA is TGTGCCAGCAGCTTAGCGGGCCCGCAGACCCAGTACTTC. It encodes CASSLAGPQTQYF.

V is TRBV3-1 (or the pseudogene TRBV3-2) and J is TRBJ1-1, with D unresolved. The V and J ends lost 1 base and 4 bases respectively, with 13 bases between them. The CDR3 has 15 residues. Germline values: CDR1 LGHDT, CDR2 YNNKEL (reference sequence). The CDR3, as DNA: TGTGCCAGCAGCCAAGGTGGTGTGAGCCTCACTGAAGCTTTCTTT. It translates to CASSQGGVSLTEAFF.

The rearrangement uses TRBV7-9 and TRBJ1-4; D gene uncertain. The CDR3 loop spans 16 amino acids. Looked up from germline, CDR1 is SEHNR and CDR2 is FQNEAQ (reference sequence). Deletions cut 5 bases from V and 4 bases from J, with 17 bases between. The CDR3 DNA reads as TGTGCCAGCAGCCCGCAGGAGGATTCGATTAATGAAAAACTGTTTTTT. It encodes CASSPQEDSINEKLFF.

The chain carries TRBV19 and TRBJ1-3, with D hard to call. V lost 5 bases to trimming and J lost 0 bases, with 14 bases between them. There are 16 residues in the CDR3. In germline, CDR1 is LNHDA, CDR2 SQIVND (reference sequence). The CDR3 sequence is CASSPWRTPSGNTIYF. CDR3 nucleotides: TGTGCCAGTAGTCCCTGGAGGACGCCCTCTGGAAACACCATATATTTT.

This clone was detected once. The chain uses TRBV21-1 and TRBJ2-1; the table's D gene call, TRBD1, was not cross checked with the DNA. TRBV21-1 is a recognized pseudogene. The CDR3 spans 16 residues. CDR3 sequence: CASSKRWPSSYNEQFF. In DNA form, the CDR3 reads TGTGCCAGCAGCAAACGTTGGCCAAGCTCCTACAATGAGCAGTTCTTC.

The chain combines TRBV27 with TRBJ2-7, with 8 bases fitting TRBD2. V lost 5 bases to trimming and J lost 0 bases; unmatched junction nucleotides: 3. The CDR3 extends over 14 amino acids. In germline, CDR1 is MNHEY, CDR2 SMNVEV (reference sequence). Here the CDR3 DNA reads TGTGCCAGCAGTCGCGGGGGGAGCTCCTACGAGCAGTACTTC. Translated: CASSRGGSSYEQYF.